This T cell receptor (beta chain) was identified in a study of blood T cells in healthy people across ages. V was pared by 3 bases and J by 5 bases, with 14 bases between. The CDR3 runs 15 residues. The germline gives CDR1 SGHAT, CDR2 FQNNGV. Primers used in a second PCR of roughly 7 to 11 cycles were a sample-barcoded 5' primer and a J-beta primer mix. From the 5' RACE reads, TCRdb called clonotypes with MiXCR, one entry per CDR3 protein. The sample carries around 800,000 distinct CDR3 sequences, roughly 25% recorded once. This clonotype has more than one count but fewer than ten. The extraction recovered at least 5.5 micrograms of total RNA per sample. In addition, the sample was reused for a study of T cells of mothers and their children. This second report adds: In this cohort, donors were a few healthy Caucasian mothers plus their six children. Overlap in related mother-child pairs always slightly exceeded unrelated pairs, never significantly.

Sequences were obtained from blood. This TCR came from a boy aged 5 to 17 in good health. The chain combines TRBV11-2 with TRBJ2-1; tentative D call: TRBD2 (6 bases). The CDR3 region is CASSFLASENNEQFF. CDR3 nucleotides: TGTGCCAGCAGCTTTCTAGCGTCGGAGAACAATGAGCAGTTCTTC. Filled out from reference TRBV11-2 and TRBJ2-1, the complete variable domain reads EAGVAQSPRYKIIEKRQSVAFWCNPISGHATLYWYQQILGQGPKLLIQFQNNGVVDDSQLPKDRFSAERLKGVDSTLKIQPAKLEDSAVYLCASSFLASENNEQFFGPGTRLTVL.